A single sample gave rise to the 31 T cell receptor beta chains below, sequenced in a study of long-term antiretroviral therapy in people with HIV. Version v3.0 of the immunoSEQ assay ran at survey level. The repertoire was sequenced with immunoSEQ multiplex PCR; TCRdb's copy has only in-frame clones and lacks some. Among about 8,500 clones, roughly 89% were seen once, and the ten largest hold about a tenth. This specimen consisted of unsorted PBMCs, obtained 0.3 years before starting antiretroviral therapy. All receptors come from a young man with HIV.

This chain connects TRBV7-2 to TRBJ2-7; the match to TRBD1 covers 11 bases. Germline assignment: CDR1 SGHTA and CDR2 FQGNSA. CDR3 length equals 17 residues. V dropped 5 bases and J dropped 0; count of bases not matched to a gene: 9. CDR3 protein: CASSPGQGAHYSYEQYF. In nucleotides, the CDR3 is TGTGCCAGCAGCCCCGGACAGGGGGCTCATTACTCCTACGAGCAGTACTTC.

This chain connects TRBV7-2 to TRBJ2-5; D is possibly TRBD1 (5 bases). The V gene's germline CDR1 is SGHTA and CDR2 FQGNSA. The CDR3 covers 13 residues. Trimming took off 5 bases at V and 2 bases at J, with 9 bases between the two ends. The CDR3 region is CASSPRQQETQYF. The CDR3 nucleotides are TGTGCCAGCAGCCCCCGACAGCAAGAGACCCAGTACTTC. The full variable domain, completed using reference TRBV7-2 and TRBJ2-5, is GAGVSQSPSNKVTEKGKDVELRCDPISGHTALYWYRQSLGQGLEFLIYFQGNSAPDKSGLPSDRFSAERTGGSVSTLTIQRTQQEDSAVYLCASSPRQQETQYFGPGTRLLVL.

V gene TRBV2 combines with J gene TRBJ2-7, with TRBD2 matching over 7 bases. Germline CDR1 reads SNHLY; CDR2 reads FYNNEI. This CDR3 has 17 residues. V was pared by 1 base and J by 3 bases, with 12 bases of the junction left unmatched. The DNA for the CDR3 is TGTGCCAGCAGTGAAGGGGTTTGGGGACTATCCCACTACGAGCAGTACTTC. Translated, it gives CASSEGVWGLSHYEQYF.

V and J are TRBV18 and TRBJ1-2; D not resolved. The germline V and J ends were trimmed by 3 bases and 6 bases, with 14 bases remaining between them. Germline-derived CDR1 and CDR2 are KGHSH and LQKENI. This CDR3 is 14 amino acids long. CDR3 sequence: CASSPAGLEDGYTF. The CDR3 nucleotides read TGTGCCAGCTCACCGGCGGGGTTGGAAGATGGCTACACCTTC.

V usage is TRBV5-6 and J usage is TRBJ1-5; D is unclear. The CDR3 spans 15 residues. Germline loops: CDR1 SGHDT, CDR2 YYEEEE. Trimming pared 4 bases from V and 1 base from J, leaving 12 bases between. CDR3 region: CASSLGSLSNQPQHF. The CDR3 DNA sequence: TGTGCCAGCAGCCTAGGGAGTCTGAGCAATCAGCCCCAGCATTTT.

This rearrangement joins TRBV19 to TRBJ2-3, with D perhaps TRBD1 or TRBD2 (6 bases each). This CDR3 spans 15 amino acids. Germline CDR1 reads LNHDA; CDR2 reads SQIVND (reference sequence). V was clipped by 5 bases and J by 2 bases, with 14 bases between them. The CDR3 here is CASSPGGYLTDTQYF. For the CDR3, the DNA is TGTGCCAGTAGTCCCGGGGGCTACCTCACAGATACGCAGTATTTT. Combining the CDR3 with reference TRBV19 and TRBJ2-3 gives the whole variable domain DGGITQSPKYLFRKEGQNVTLSCEQNLNHDAMYWYRQDPGQGLRLIYYSQIVNDFQKGDIAEGYSVSREKKESFPLTVTSAQKNPTAFYLCASSPGGYLTDTQYFGPGTRLTVL.

The gene calls are TRBV27 and TRBJ1-4, with D hard to call. Germline CDR1 reads MNHEY; CDR2 reads SMNVEV (reference sequence). This CDR3 is 14 amino acids long. Trimming pared 4 bases from V and 10 bases from J, leaving 16 bases between. CDR3 DNA sequence: TGTGCCAGCAGTTCTCTCCTGGGGAGGGTAAAACTGTTTTTT. Its translation is CASSSLLGRVKLFF.

The rearrangement joins TRBV10-3 to TRBJ2-7; D unresolved. The length of the CDR3 is 13 residues. Between the trimmed V and J ends, which lost 3 bases and 3 bases, there was a span of 9 bases. In germline, CDR1 is ENHRY, CDR2 SYGVKD. CDR3 sequence (DNA): TGTGCCATCAGTGACGGCGGTTTCTACGAGCAGTACTTC. This codes for CAISDGGFYEQYF.

The chain recombines TRBV6-1 with TRBJ2-1; no clear D gene. The CDR3 consists of 17 residues. Germline CDR1 MNHNS, CDR2 SASEGT. V lost 2 bases to trimming and J lost 1 base, with 15 bases between them. The CDR3: CASSERSGFVSYNEQFF. In DNA, the CDR3 is TGTGCCAGCAGTGAAAGGTCTGGGTTTGTATCCTACAATGAGCAGTTCTTC.

V is TRBV4-2 and J is TRBJ2-1; 9 nucleotides agree with TRBD1. The germline CDR1 and CDR2 sequences are LGHNA and YNFKEQ. Unmatched junction bases numbered 7, after V lost 0 bases and J lost 7 bases. The CDR3 is made up of 16 amino acids. CDR3 residues: CASSQDKTGGKNEQFF. The CDR3 region has the DNA TGTGCCAGCAGCCAAGATAAAACAGGGGGCAAGAATGAGCAGTTCTTC.

This clone was recorded once. The chain is built from TRBV11-2 and TRBJ2-3, with 9 bases fitting TRBD2. The J segment lost 4 bases and the V segment lost 5 bases, leaving 7 bases of the junction unmatched. The CDR3 runs to 15 residues. Germline V gene lookup returns CDR1 SGHAT and CDR2 FQNNGV. CDR3 sequence: CASSARGGLADTQYF. Here the CDR3 DNA reads TGTGCCAGCAGCGCGCGGGGGGGCTTGGCAGATACGCAGTATTTT.

The gene calls are TRBV6-5 and TRBJ1-2; D is possibly TRBD1 (5 bases). Between the trimmed V and J ends, which lost 6 bases and 8 bases, there was a span of 16 bases. Per germline, CDR1 MNHEY and CDR2 SVGAGI. This CDR3 is 13 amino acids long. CDR3 in amino acids: CASRTGRDGGYTF. DNA for the CDR3: TGTGCCAGCAGAACCGGCAGGGACGGAGGCTACACCTTC.

The CDR3: CASSQGEGVPLGGYTF. For the CDR3, the DNA is TGCGCCAGCAGCCAAGGGGAAGGGGTCCCATTAGGGGGCTACACCTTC. The V call is TRBV4-3, the J call TRBJ1-2, with a possible D match to TRBD1 (5 bases). Looked up from germline, CDR1 is LGHNA and CDR2 is YSLEER. The CDR3 covers 16 residues. Trimming left V 1 base short and J 8 bases short, with 20 bases between.

V is TRBV5-8 and J is TRBJ1-2; D perhaps matches TRBD1 (5 bases). Germline CDR1 is SGHTS and CDR2 is YDEGEE. The germline V and J ends were trimmed by 1 base and 4 bases, with 14 bases remaining between them. The CDR3 consists of 15 residues. CDR3 in DNA: TGTGCCAGCAGCTTGACCCCGTGGGGGACCTATGGCTACACCTTC. This translates into CASSLTPWGTYGYTF.

V usage is TRBV6-1 and J usage is TRBJ1-6, with unresolved D. Germline V gene sequence: CDR1 MNHNS, CDR2 SASEGT. V was pared by 8 bases and J by 5 bases, with 13 bases between. The CDR3 contains 14 residues. CDR3 sequence (DNA): TGTGCCAGCCGGTACCCCGCGGATAATTCACCCCTCCACTTT. Translation: CASRYPADNSPLHF.

The chain links TRBV9 to TRBJ1-2; D uncertain. Trimming removed 3 bases at V and 2 bases at J, with 11 bases between. Germline V lookup: CDR1 SGDLS, CDR2 YYNGEE. CDR3 length equals 14 residues. CDR3 sequence: CASSGESGNYGYTF. The CDR3 DNA reads as TGTGCCAGCAGCGGGGAATCAGGCAACTATGGCTACACCTTC.

This sequence joins TRBV28 and TRBJ2-7, with D perhaps TRBD1 (5 bases). CDR1 is MDHEN, CDR2 SYDVKM, per germline. V shed 5 bases and J shed 2 bases, with 19 bases lying between them. The CDR3 sequence is 16 residues long. In DNA form, the CDR3 reads TGTGCCAGCAGTGATCGCCGACAGAAACCCACCTACGAGCAGTACTTC. Amino acid sequence: CASSDRRQKPTYEQYF.

The chain has TRBV10-2 and TRBJ1-5; D call uncertain. The germline CDR1 and CDR2 sequences are WSHSY and SAAADI. CDR3 length: 15 amino acids. Trimming shortened V by 2 bases and J by 7 bases, and 15 bases separated the two germline ends. CDR3 sequence: CASSEGVRSGQPQHF. DNA for the CDR3: TGCGCCAGCAGTGAGGGTGTCAGGAGTGGACAGCCCCAGCATTTT.

The chain couples TRBV5-4 to TRBJ2-3; 8 positions match TRBD1. The CDR3 loop spans 15 amino acids. J gave up 3 bases and V 4 bases, and 7 bases lay outside the gene matches. Per the germline V gene, CDR1 is SGHNT and CDR2 is YYREEE (reference sequence). The CDR3 protein is CASSLRDRTTDTQYF. The CDR3, as DNA: TGTGCCAGCAGCCTCAGGGACAGGACGACAGATACGCAGTATTTT.

The V call is TRBV11-1, the J call TRBJ2-3; D call uncertain. The CDR3 has 14 residues. From germline, CDR1 is SGHAT and CDR2 FQDESV (reference sequence). The V and J ends lost 0 bases and 2 bases respectively, with 6 bases between them. CDR3 region: CASSLALTTDTQYF. DNA for the CDR3: TGTGCCAGCAGCTTAGCATTAACCACAGATACGCAGTATTTT. Full variable domain (remainder filled in from reference TRBV11-1 and TRBJ2-3): EAEVAQSPRYKITEKSQAVAFWCDPISGHATLYWYRQILGQGPELLVQFQDESVVDDSQLPKDRFSAERLKGVDSTLKIQPAELGDSAMYLCASSLALTTDTQYFGPGTRLTVL.

The V gene is TRBV11-2, the J gene TRBJ2-7; 9 bases agree with TRBD1. CDR1 is SGHAT, CDR2 FQNNGV, per germline. After removal of 1 base from V and 4 bases from J, the junction contained 5 bases not matched to a gene. The CDR3 totals 15 residues. The CDR3 reads CASSLADRGGYEQYF. CDR3 nucleotides: TGTGCCAGCAGCTTAGCGGACAGGGGAGGTTACGAGCAGTACTTC. Full variable domain (remainder filled in from reference TRBV11-2 and TRBJ2-7): EAGVAQSPRYKIIEKRQSVAFWCNPISGHATLYWYQQILGQGPKLLIQFQNNGVVDDSQLPKDRFSAERLKGVDSTLKIQPAKLEDSAVYLCASSLADRGGYEQYFGPGTRLTVT.

The gene calls are TRBV6-5 and TRBJ2-1; unclear D gene. CDR1 and CDR2 from the germline V gene are MNHEY and SVGAGI. The CDR3 contains 15 residues. V was trimmed by 6 bases and J by 0 bases, leaving 12 bases between them. DNA for the CDR3: TGTGCCAGCAGATCTTCGGGTAGCTCCTACAATGAGCAGTTCTTC. Translation: CASRSSGSSYNEQFF.

The chain employs TRBV6-6 and TRBJ2-7, with a possible D match to TRBD1 (7 bases). Per the germline V gene, CDR1 is MNHNY and CDR2 is SVGAGI (reference sequence). This CDR3 comprises 16 residues. V lost 2 bases to trimming and J lost 4 bases, with 18 bases between them. The CDR3: CASSYPPGGPNYEQYF. DNA of the CDR3: TGTGCCAGCAGTTACCCTCCAGGGGGGCCGAATTACGAGCAGTACTTC.

CDR3 loop: CASSQVITGEAFF. In DNA, the CDR3 is TGCGCCAGCAGCCAAGTTATCACAGGGGAAGCTTTCTTT. This rearrangement joins TRBV4-3 to TRBJ1-1; D perhaps matches TRBD1 (6 bases). Per germline, CDR1 LGHNA and CDR2 YSLEER. The length of the CDR3 is 13 residues. The V end was cut by 1 base, the J end by 8 bases, with 11 bases between.

This chain links TRBV29-1 with TRBJ2-2, with 9 bases lining up with TRBD2. Trimming took 4 bases from V and 3 from J; bases not matched to a gene: 6. Germline assignment: CDR1 SQVTM and CDR2 ANQGSEA. The CDR3 is 15 amino acids. CDR3 region: CSVGAGGLYTGELFF. In nucleotides, the CDR3 is TGCAGCGTTGGGGCGGGAGGGCTCTACACCGGGGAGCTGTTTTTT.

This chain connects TRBV2 to TRBJ2-1, with D possibly being TRBD2 (5 bases). This CDR3 has 14 residues. The germline V gene has CDR1 SNHLY and CDR2 FYNNEI. V shed 3 bases and J shed 5 bases, with 11 bases lying between them. This chain's CDR3 is CASSDPSGHNEQFF. The CDR3 DNA is TGTGCCAGCAGTGACCCGAGCGGCCACAATGAGCAGTTCTTC.

The chain joins TRBV5-1 to TRBJ2-7; perhaps TRBD2 as D (6 bases). This CDR3 is 17 amino acids long. V lost 0 bases, J lost 0 bases, and 16 bases lay in between. CDR1 SGHRS and CDR2 YFSETQ come from the germline V gene. CDR3 nucleotides: TGCGCCAGCAGCTTGGGATGGGGGGATCAACGCTCCTACGAGCAGTACTTC. It translates to CASSLGWGDQRSYEQYF.

This sequence joins TRBV19 and TRBJ1-1, with TRBD1 matching 9 bases. The CDR3 extends over 17 amino acids. V dropped 7 bases and J dropped 8; count of bases not matched to a gene: 20. Germline values: CDR1 LNHDA, CDR2 SQIVND (reference sequence). In DNA, the CDR3 is TGTGCCAGTATCGGGGGCCGGACAGGGGCGACGAAGAGGGAAGCTTTCTTT. Translated: CASIGGRTGATKREAFF. Complete variable domain (other parts from reference TRBV19 and TRBJ1-1): DGGITQSPKYLFRKEGQNVTLSCEQNLNHDAMYWYRQDPGQGLRLIYYSQIVNDFQKGDIAEGYSVSREKKESFPLTVTSAQKNPTAFYLCASIGGRTGATKREAFFGQGTRLTVV.

In its sample, this clone was seen a few times. Other DNA sequences of this sample code for an identical CDR3. The chain links TRBV30 to TRBJ2-3; D unresolved. The CDR3 loop spans 12 amino acids. V dropped 4 bases and J dropped 3 bases, with 8 bases sitting between them. Germline V gene lookup returns CDR1 GTSNPN and CDR2 SVGIG (reference sequence). The CDR3 reads CAWKSATDTQYF. The CDR3 bases are TGTGCCTGGAAATCGGCGACAGATACGCAGTATTTT.

The rearrangement links TRBV20-1 to TRBJ2-7; D not certain. The CDR3 spans 11 residues. V lost 3 bases and J 3 bases, leaving 6 bases between the germline ends. CDR1 and CDR2 from the germline V gene are DFQATT and SNEGSKA (reference sequence). The CDR3 spells CSASSDYEQYF. CDR3 coding DNA: TGCAGTGCTAGTTCGGACTACGAGCAGTACTTC.

The chain is built from TRBV4-2 and TRBJ2-7, with 7 bases matching TRBD2. Trimming at V came to 0 bases and at J to 3 bases, leaving 8 bases not matched to a gene. Germline CDR1 and CDR2: LGHNA and YNFKEQ. CDR3 length: 16 residues. The CDR3 protein is CASSQDATGGLYEQYF. CDR3 nucleotide sequence: TGTGCCAGCAGCCAAGATGCGACGGGAGGTCTCTACGAGCAGTACTTC.